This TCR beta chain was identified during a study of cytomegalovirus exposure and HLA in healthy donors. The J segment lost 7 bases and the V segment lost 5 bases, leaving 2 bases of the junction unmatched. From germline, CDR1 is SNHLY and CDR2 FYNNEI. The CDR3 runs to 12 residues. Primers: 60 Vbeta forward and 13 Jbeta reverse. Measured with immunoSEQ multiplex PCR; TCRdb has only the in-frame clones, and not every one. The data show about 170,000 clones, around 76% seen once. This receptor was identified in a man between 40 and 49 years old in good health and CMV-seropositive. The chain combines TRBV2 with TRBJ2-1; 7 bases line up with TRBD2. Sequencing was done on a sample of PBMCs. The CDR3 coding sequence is TGTGCCAGCAGTCGACTAGCTAATGAGCAGTTCTTC. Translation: CASSRLANEQFF.